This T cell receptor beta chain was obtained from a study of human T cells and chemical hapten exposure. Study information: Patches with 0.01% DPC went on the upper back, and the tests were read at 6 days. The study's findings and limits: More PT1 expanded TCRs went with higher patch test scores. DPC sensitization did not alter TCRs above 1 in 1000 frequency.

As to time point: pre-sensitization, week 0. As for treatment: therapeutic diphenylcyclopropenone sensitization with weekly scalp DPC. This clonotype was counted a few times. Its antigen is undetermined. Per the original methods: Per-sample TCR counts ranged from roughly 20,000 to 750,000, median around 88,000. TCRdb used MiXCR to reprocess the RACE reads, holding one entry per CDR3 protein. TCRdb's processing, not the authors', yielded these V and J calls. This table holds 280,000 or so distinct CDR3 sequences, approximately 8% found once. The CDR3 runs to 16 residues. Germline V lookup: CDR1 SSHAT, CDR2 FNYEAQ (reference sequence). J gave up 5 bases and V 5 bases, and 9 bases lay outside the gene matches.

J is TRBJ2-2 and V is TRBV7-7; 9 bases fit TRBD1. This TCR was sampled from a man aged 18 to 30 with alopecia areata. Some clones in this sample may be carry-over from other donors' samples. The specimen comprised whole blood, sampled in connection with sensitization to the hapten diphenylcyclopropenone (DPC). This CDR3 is CASSPGQGSWTGELFF. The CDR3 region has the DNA TGTGCCAGCAGCCCGGGACAGGGCTCGTGGACCGGGGAGCTGTTTTTT.